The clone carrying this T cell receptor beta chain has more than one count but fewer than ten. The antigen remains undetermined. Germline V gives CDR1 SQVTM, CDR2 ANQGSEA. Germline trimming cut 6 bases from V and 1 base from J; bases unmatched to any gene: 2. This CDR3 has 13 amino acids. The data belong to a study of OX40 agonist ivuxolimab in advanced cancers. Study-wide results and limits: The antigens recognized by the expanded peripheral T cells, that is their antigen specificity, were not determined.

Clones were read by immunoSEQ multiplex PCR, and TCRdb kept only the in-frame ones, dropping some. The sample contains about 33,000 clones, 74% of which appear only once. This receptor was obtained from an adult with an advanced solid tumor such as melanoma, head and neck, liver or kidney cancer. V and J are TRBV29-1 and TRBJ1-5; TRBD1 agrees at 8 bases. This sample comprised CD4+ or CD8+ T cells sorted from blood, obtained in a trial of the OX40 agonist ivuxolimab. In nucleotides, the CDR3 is TGCAGCGTGCGGACAGGGAGCAATCAGCCCCAGCATTTT. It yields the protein CSVRTGSNQPQHF.